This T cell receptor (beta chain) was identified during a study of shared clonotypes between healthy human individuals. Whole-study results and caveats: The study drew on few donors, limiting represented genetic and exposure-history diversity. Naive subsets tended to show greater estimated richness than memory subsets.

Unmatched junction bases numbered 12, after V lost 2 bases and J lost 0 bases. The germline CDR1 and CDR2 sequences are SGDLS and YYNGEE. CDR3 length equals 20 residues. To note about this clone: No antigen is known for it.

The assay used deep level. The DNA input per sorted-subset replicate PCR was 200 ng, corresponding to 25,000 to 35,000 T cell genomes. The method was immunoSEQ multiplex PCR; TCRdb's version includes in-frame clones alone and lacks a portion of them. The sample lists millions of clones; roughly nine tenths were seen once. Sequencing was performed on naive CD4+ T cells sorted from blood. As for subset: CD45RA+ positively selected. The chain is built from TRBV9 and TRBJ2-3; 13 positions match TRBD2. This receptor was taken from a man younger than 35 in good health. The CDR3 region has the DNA TGTGCCAGCAGCGTCTCAACCGGGACTAGCGGGACTAGGAGCACAGATACGCAGTATTTT. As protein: CASSVSTGTSGTRSTDTQYF. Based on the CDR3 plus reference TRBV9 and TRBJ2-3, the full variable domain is DSGVTQTPKHLITATGQRVTLRCSPRSGDLSVYWYQQSLDQGLQFLIQYYNGEERAKGNILERFSAQQFPDLHSELNLSSLELGDSALYFCASSVSTGTSGTRSTDTQYFGPGTRLTVL.